This T cell receptor (beta chain) stems from a study of beta chain features in type 1 diabetes. Study conclusions and caveats: Reduced insertions and increased deletions marked VDJ junctions in type 1 diabetes patients. Moderate but significant shortening of TCRB CDR3s was recorded in all four CD4+ subsets from Type 1 diabetes patients. Naive, central memory and regulatory TCRB repertoires appeared more similar among patients than healthy donors. Any HLA-type effect on TCRB rearrangement remained unresolved here.

A note on this clone: Its antigen is unidentified.

Expressed TCRB transcripts were sequenced after all isolated RNA was converted to cDNA. Generated by immunoSEQ multiplex PCR, the TCRdb table keeps only in-frame clones and is missing some. The sample carries under 500,000 clones, 25% to 35% recorded once. Trimming removed 7 bases at V and 4 bases at J, with 17 bases between. Per the germline V gene, CDR1 is SEHNR and CDR2 is FQNEAQ (reference sequence). This CDR3 region has 16 residues. Sequenced input: naive CD4+ T cells from blood. The chain recombines TRBV7-9 with TRBJ2-6, with D maybe TRBD1 (6 bases). This TCR came from a man between 18 and 29 years old in good health. The DNA for the CDR3 is TGTGCCAGCAAGGGGACCGACGACAGGGGGGCCAACGTCCTGACTTTC. As protein: CASKGTDDRGANVLTF.